The clone carrying this TCR beta chain was counted between two and nine times. TCRdb reanalysed the RT-PCR reads using MiXCR and keeps one entry per CDR3 protein. The sample has almost 700,000 distinct CDR3 sequences; approximately 14% are singletons. V gave up 6 bases and J gave up 3 bases, with 15 bases separating them. CDR1 is DFQATT, CDR2 SNEGSKA, per germline (reference sequence). This CDR3 contains 13 residues. The receptor comes from a female donor in good health, serving as a healthy control. The rearrangement joins TRBV20-1 to TRBJ2-7; D gene ambiguous. Sequenced input: memory CD4+ T cells from blood. CDR3 residues: CSARSGLFYEQYF. The CDR3 bases are TGCAGTGCCCGATCCGGTCTTTTCTACGAGCAGTACTTC.